Listed below are T cell receptor beta chains from one sample, sequenced in a study of T cells expressing NK-cell markers. TCRdb re-analyzed the 5' RACE reads; it lists each CDR3 protein once, without DNA. This sample contains about 150,000 distinct CDR3 sequences. Material for sequencing was blood T cells: a sorted CD56 or NKG2C T cell subset, CD4+ or CD8+ T cells, or bulk PBMC T cells (not recorded which). The receptors shown here come from a man aged 18-69 years in good health. The CDR3 runs from the conserved cysteine through the conserved F or W.

V	J	CDR3
TRBV19	TRBJ1-1	CASSLTLLRMRTDTEAFF
TRBV6-1	TRBJ2-7	CASSSSRDPTYEQYF
TRBV10-3	TRBJ2-3	CATRGASGGLDTQYF
TRBV19	TRBJ2-5	CASTPYGAETQYF
TRBV2	TRBJ2-5	CASSEVGEETQYF
TRBV2	TRBJ2-7	CASSVSTSGGTEQYF
TRBV6-1	TRBJ2-7	CASSLGTGGNEQYF
TRBV14	TRBJ2-3	CASSQAPFATDTQYF
TRBV27	TRBJ2-7	CASSYGLVEGYEQYF
TRBV12-3/TRBV12-4	TRBJ2-1	CASIARLAGGPPTYNEQFF
TRBV20-1	TRBJ1-1	CSARVQGSDTEAFF
TRBV4-2	TRBJ2-1	CASSLRGAGGYNEQFF
TRBV5-5	TRBJ2-7	CASRAGTGSYEQYF
TRBV27	TRBJ2-2	CASSLGAGTSRTGELFF
TRBV12-1	TRBJ1-1	CASSFEGSRRGNTEAFF
TRBV20-1	TRBJ2-7	CSAHGPESSYEQYF
TRBV2	TRBJ2-1	CASSEMGTSYNEQFF
TRBV15	TRBJ2-1	CATSQSFSNNEQFF
TRBV2	TRBJ2-3	CASSDRDRELDTQYF
TRBV21-1	TRBJ2-5	CASSNPPSDSQETQYF
TRBV29-1	TRBJ2-1	CSVATENNEQFF
TRBV28	TRBJ2-2	CASKQLTNTGELFF
TRBV7-8	TRBJ2-7	CASLDGGFWYF
TRBV2	TRBJ2-5	CASTHPVGETQYF
TRBV6-6	TRBJ2-5	CASSPGGGRETQYF